This passage covers 32 T cell receptor beta chains from one sample sequenced in a study of blood T cell repertoires in COVID-19. Measured with immunoSEQ multiplex PCR; TCRdb has only the in-frame clones, and not every one. Of 110,000 or so clones in the sample, around 74% were seen once. Sequencing input: peripheral blood. These receptors came from a woman in her seventies with acute or convalescent COVID-19.

The J gene is TRBJ2-7, the V gene TRBV29-1, with 7 nucleotides matching TRBD1. Germline V gene data show CDR1 as SQVTM and CDR2 as ANQGSEA. The CDR3 extends over 12 amino acids. With 6 bases clipped from V and 6 bases from J, the junction kept 8 bases outside the gene matches. In DNA form, the CDR3 reads TGCAGCGTGTACAGGGGTAGTGGCGAGCAGTACTTC. This encodes CSVYRGSGEQYF.

The chain joins TRBV6-6 to TRBJ2-2; 10 positions agree with TRBD2. Per the germline V gene, CDR1 is MNHNY and CDR2 is SVGAGI (reference sequence). This CDR3 is 15 amino acids long. The V gene end was trimmed by 6 bases and the J gene end by 0 bases; junction bases not matched to a gene: 1. The CDR3 DNA follows: TGTGCCAGCAGCCTAGCGGGGGCGAACACCGGGGAGCTGTTTTTT. This codes for CASSLAGANTGELFF.

This chain links TRBV30 with TRBJ2-1; TRBD2 might be the D (5 bases). In germline, CDR1 is GTSNPN, CDR2 SVGIG (reference sequence). The CDR3 extends over 14 amino acids. The V and J ends lost 3 bases and 3 bases respectively, with 12 bases between them. For the CDR3, the DNA is TGTGCCTGGAGCCGAGGGCACAACTACAATGAGCAGTTCTTC. Translation: CAWSRGHNYNEQFF.

The chain combines TRBV4-1 with TRBJ2-3; 12 positions agree with TRBD2. CDR1 is MGHRA, CDR2 YSYEKL, per germline. The junction had 10 bases not matched to a gene; V was cut back by 3 bases and J by 6 bases. This CDR3 has 17 residues. The CDR3 region has the DNA TGCGCCAGCAGCCAGGGGGCTAGCGGGGGGGCGCGGGATACGCAGTATTTT. This codes for CASSQGASGGARDTQYF.

This clone was picked up a small number of times. This CDR3 is also generated by other DNA sequences in the sample. The chain combines TRBV7-2 with TRBJ1-5; D is possibly TRBD1 (5 bases). V was cut by 1 base and J by 5 bases, with 9 bases left in between. The V gene's germline CDR1 is SGHTA and CDR2 FQGNSA. The CDR3 contains 14 residues. CDR3 residues: CASSLGQGHQPQHF. CDR3 sequence (DNA): TGTGCCAGCAGCTTAGGCCAGGGTCATCAGCCCCAGCATTTT.

This clone was observed a handful of times. The rearrangement uses TRBV27 and TRBJ1-2, with 7 positions matching TRBD1. In germline, CDR1 is MNHEY, CDR2 SMNVEV (reference sequence). Trimming at V came to 6 bases and at J to 6 bases, leaving 16 bases not matched to a gene. CDR3 length equals 16 residues. CDR3 DNA sequence: TGTGCCAGCAGCCCACCCCCGCGGACAGGAGGTCATGGCTACACCTTC. Protein sequence: CASSPPPRTGGHGYTF.

This chain connects TRBV25-1 to TRBJ2-1; a weak D match, TRBD2 (6 bases). Germline loops: CDR1 MGHDK, CDR2 SYGVNS. There are 14 residues in the CDR3. The V end was cut by 3 bases, the J end by 3 bases, with 9 bases between. The CDR3 nucleotides are TGTGCCAGCAGTGACCCCGGGAGCTACAATGAGCAGTTCTTC. Amino acid sequence: CASSDPGSYNEQFF.

This chain links TRBV6-5 with TRBJ1-4, with 9 bases aligning to TRBD1. This CDR3 contains 15 residues. V lost 2 bases and J lost 8; bases outside the gene matches: 6. Germline V gene lookup returns CDR1 MNHEY and CDR2 SVGAGI. The CDR3 DNA reads TGTGCCAGCAGTTACCTCGGACAGGGGAGGGAAAAACTGTTTTTT. Its protein product is CASSYLGQGREKLFF.

V usage is TRBV14 and J usage is TRBJ2-2, with a possible D match to TRBD1 (5 bases). The CDR3 sequence is 16 residues long. Germline V gene sequence: CDR1 SGHDN, CDR2 FVKESK. Trimming removed 5 bases at V and 4 bases at J, with 17 bases between. CDR3 sequence (DNA): TGTGCCAGCAGCTCCTCCAGGGTAATTACCACCGGGGAGCTGTTTTTT. It yields the protein CASSSSRVITTGELFF.

V and J are TRBV4-3 and TRBJ2-7; maybe TRBD1 (6 bases). The CDR3 totals 18 residues. Between the trimmed V and J ends, which lost 2 bases and 5 bases, there was a span of 25 bases. CDR1 is LGHNA and CDR2 is YSLEER in the germline V gene. DNA for the CDR3: TGCGCCAGCAGCCAATTCATTGGGGGCGTTGGATTCGGGCACGAGCAGTACTTC. Its translation is CASSQFIGGVGFGHEQYF.

The chain uses TRBV7-2 and TRBJ2-1; 9 bases fit TRBD2. J lost 4 bases, V lost 2 bases, and 3 bases had no gene match. CDR1 and CDR2 from the germline V gene are SGHTA and FQGNSA. The CDR3 contains 15 residues. This CDR3 is CASSLTSGRYNEQFF. The CDR3 region has the DNA TGTGCCAGCAGCTTAACTAGCGGGCGTTACAATGAGCAGTTCTTC.

The chain joins TRBV27 to TRBJ1-2; the match to TRBD1 covers 9 bases. Germline-derived CDR1 and CDR2 are MNHEY and SMNVEV (reference sequence). Trimming removed 2 bases from V and 8 bases from J; junction bases left unmatched: 6. The CDR3 covers 14 residues. CDR3 residues: CASSLAGTGRGYTF. In DNA form, the CDR3 reads TGTGCCAGCAGTTTAGCCGGGACAGGGAGAGGCTACACCTTC.

V and J are TRBV6-5 and TRBJ1-6, with no clear D. CDR3 length: 16 residues. The V gene's germline CDR1 is MNHEY and CDR2 SVGAGI. Trimming stripped 4 bases from V and 0 bases from J, with 10 bases between. The CDR3: CASSLAPSSYNSPLHF. CDR3 DNA: TGTGCCAGCAGTTTAGCCCCAAGCTCCTATAATTCACCCCTCCACTTT.

The rearrangement uses TRBV7-6 and TRBJ1-5; D might be TRBD1 (5 bases). The CDR3 runs 13 residues. Germline V gives CDR1 SGHVS, CDR2 FNYEAQ. V lost 5 bases and J lost 9, with 14 bases in between. The CDR3 spells CASSALGGGPQHF. For the CDR3, the DNA is TGTGCCAGCAGCGCCCTCGGGGGGGGGCCCCAGCATTTT.

The rearrangement links TRBV10-1 to TRBJ2-3, with unresolved D. The CDR3 contains 12 residues. Trimming stripped 5 bases from V and 2 bases from J, with 5 bases between. CDR1 is WNHNN, CDR2 SYGVQD, per germline (reference sequence). CDR3 sequence (DNA): TGCGCCAGCAGTAGCAACACAGATACGCAGTATTTT. This encodes CASSSNTDTQYF.

The rearrangement uses TRBV10-3 and TRBJ2-1; 7 bases are a match to TRBD1. Germline-derived CDR1 and CDR2 are ENHRY and SYGVKD. The CDR3 consists of 14 residues. Trimming took 4 bases from V and 7 from J; bases not matched to a gene: 7. The CDR3 loop is CAISASTTGNEQFF. CDR3 DNA sequence: TGTGCCATCAGTGCCTCAACGACAGGGAATGAGCAGTTCTTC.

By share, this clone ranks as medium-sized. The genes are TRBV6-5 and TRBJ1-2; a weak D match, TRBD1 (5 bases). This CDR3 spans 15 amino acids. Trimming took 4 bases from V and 4 from J, leaving 16 bases between them. Germline V gene lookup returns CDR1 MNHEY and CDR2 SVGAGI. CDR3 amino acids: CASSSPETAGYGYTF. The CDR3 nucleotides are TGTGCCAGCAGTTCCCCCGAGACAGCAGGCTATGGCTACACCTTC.

The chain combines TRBV20-1 with TRBJ1-1; maybe TRBD1 (5 bases). The CDR3 has 14 residues. Trimming pared 3 bases from V and 2 bases from J, leaving 13 bases between. CDR1 is DFQATT and CDR2 is SNEGSKA in the germline V gene (reference sequence). CDR3 sequence: CSASISGLNTEAFF. CDR3 coding DNA: TGCAGTGCTAGTATCTCAGGGCTAAACACTGAAGCTTTCTTT.

This clone has just a few counts. V gene TRBV6-6 combines with J gene TRBJ1-4, with TRBD1 matching over 9 bases. This CDR3 region has 15 residues. The germline CDR1 and CDR2 sequences are MNHNY and SVGAGI (reference sequence). V dropped 8 bases and J dropped 1; count of bases not matched to a gene: 5. The CDR3 spells CASGDRAETNEKLFF. The DNA for the CDR3 is TGTGCCAGCGGGGACAGGGCGGAAACTAATGAAAAACTGTTTTTT.

The rearrangement links TRBV19 to TRBJ1-5, with 8 bases that match TRBD1. Germline lookup yields CDR1 LNHDA and CDR2 SQIVND (reference sequence). CDR3 length: 14 residues. V was pared by 6 bases and J by 5 bases, with 6 bases of the junction left unmatched. CDR3 sequence: CASRGTGGDQPQHF. In DNA form, the CDR3 reads TGTGCCAGTAGAGGGACAGGTGGAGATCAGCCCCAGCATTTT.

This clone showed up just a few times. This chain joins TRBV7-8 and TRBJ1-1, with 7 bases lining up with TRBD1. Germline CDR1 SGHVS, CDR2 FQNEAQ. The CDR3 spans 15 residues. V lost 4 bases and J lost 0; bases outside the gene matches: 5. The DNA for the CDR3 is TGTGCCAGCAGCTCGGGACAGTTAATGAACACTGAAGCTTTCTTT. This translates into CASSSGQLMNTEAFF.

This sequence joins TRBV2 and TRBJ1-1, with 9 positions matching TRBD1. The CDR3 covers 13 residues. The V gene's germline CDR1 is SNHLY and CDR2 FYNNEI. The junction had 6 bases not matched to a gene; V was cut back by 2 bases and J by 11 bases. The CDR3, as DNA: TGTGCCAGCAGTGAAAGTGGGACAGGGACGGCTTTCTTT. Protein product: CASSESGTGTAFF.

The chain employs TRBV6-5 and TRBJ2-7, with 7 positions matching TRBD1. CDR3 length: 14 residues. Losses at the gene ends were 5 bases for V and 0 bases for J; bases not matched to a gene: 4. Germline lookup yields CDR1 MNHEY and CDR2 SVGAGI. DNA of the CDR3: TGTGCCAGCAGTCAGACAGGGAGCTCCTACGAGCAGTACTTC. Translating it yields CASSQTGSSYEQYF.

This clone was counted a single time. The chain combines TRBV5-1 with TRBJ1-4; D is perhaps TRBD1 (5 bases). The germline gives CDR1 SGHRS, CDR2 YFSETQ. This CDR3 contains 15 residues. V lost 4 bases, J lost 7 bases, and 17 bases lay in between. Written as DNA, the CDR3 is TGCGCCAGCAGCCCGCTTGGGGGGGTAGGTGAAAAACTGTTTTTT. It specifies CASSPLGGVGEKLFF.

V and J are TRBV6-5 and TRBJ1-1; a weak D match, TRBD1 (5 bases). The V gene's germline CDR1 is MNHEY and CDR2 SVGAGI. This CDR3 is 13 amino acids long. Deletions cut 10 bases from V and 0 bases from J, with 12 bases between. Here the CDR3 reads CATIRGMNTEAFF. The CDR3 DNA sequence: TGTGCCACAATACGGGGGATGAACACTGAAGCTTTCTTT.

The chain joins TRBV5-1 to TRBJ1-1; a possible D gene is TRBD1 (6 bases). CDR1 is SGHRS and CDR2 is YFSETQ in the germline V gene. V was trimmed by 0 bases and J by 1 base, leaving 10 bases between them. This CDR3 spans 15 amino acids. CDR3 amino acids: CASSLAGASNTEAFF. CDR3 bases: TGCGCCAGCAGCTTGGCAGGGGCATCGAACACTGAAGCTTTCTTT.

The V and J genes are TRBV28 and TRBJ1-5; D is unclear. V was shortened by 4 bases and J by 11 bases, with 18 bases between the two germline ends. The CDR3 extends over 14 amino acids. Per the germline V gene, CDR1 is MDHEN and CDR2 is SYDVKM. The CDR3 region is CASSSHKAGATQHF. The CDR3 DNA follows: TGTGCCAGCAGTTCCCACAAGGCCGGAGCGACCCAGCATTTT.

This clone was counted between two and nine times. The chain joins TRBV10-3 to TRBJ2-5, with 9 bases matching TRBD2. Germline assignment: CDR1 ENHRY and CDR2 SYGVKD. The CDR3 is 15 amino acids. V lost 0 bases, J lost 3 bases, and 2 bases stayed unmatched. CDR3 in amino acids: CAISESGLAKETQYF. The CDR3 region has the DNA TGTGCCATCAGTGAGTCGGGACTAGCTAAAGAGACCCAGTACTTC.

This rearrangement joins TRBV2 to TRBJ1-5; D unclear. Trimming pared 2 bases from V and 0 bases from J, leaving 8 bases between. The CDR3 sequence is 15 residues long. Per germline, CDR1 SNHLY and CDR2 FYNNEI. This chain's CDR3 is CASSENGISNQPQHF. CDR3 DNA: TGTGCCAGCAGTGAAAACGGGATTAGCAATCAGCCCCAGCATTTT.

The rearrangement joins TRBV27 to TRBJ2-1, with 10 bases lining up with TRBD2. Trimming at V came to 7 bases and at J to 1 base, leaving 4 bases not matched to a gene. The length of the CDR3 is 15 residues. Germline V gives CDR1 MNHEY, CDR2 SMNVEV (reference sequence). The CDR3, as DNA: TGTGCCAGCATGCAACTAGCGGGGTCCTACAATGAGCAGTTCTTC. This sequence encodes CASMQLAGSYNEQFF.

This clone has a handful of counts. The V and J genes are TRBV29-1 and TRBJ1-1; D unclear. Trimming stripped 3 bases from V and 0 bases from J, with 8 bases between. The germline V gene encodes CDR1 SQVTM and CDR2 ANQGSEA. There are 13 residues in the CDR3. The CDR3 protein is CSVEAALNTEAFF. In nucleotides, the CDR3 is TGCAGCGTTGAGGCCGCCCTGAACACTGAAGCTTTCTTT.

CDR3 DNA: TGTGCCAGCAGCCAAGGGACTAGCAGAAGCACAGATACGCAGTATTTT. Protein: CASSQGTSRSTDTQYF. V is TRBV3-1 (or the pseudogene TRBV3-2) and J is TRBJ2-3; 8 nucleotides line up with TRBD2. This CDR3 contains 16 residues. With 1 base clipped from V and 0 bases from J, the junction kept 3 bases outside the gene matches. Germline V gene data show CDR1 as LGHDT and CDR2 as YNNKEL (reference sequence).